This T cell receptor beta chain stems from a study of cytomegalovirus exposure and HLA in healthy donors. Across the study: From some 190 million T cells, an earlier analysis saw roughly 100 million unique TCR beta sequences.

Study observations and caveats: In vitro work confirmed that a few CMV-associated chains recognize CMV antigens.

As regards this clone: The antigen is undetermined.

The study ran its PCR with 60 Vbeta and 13 Jbeta primers. The data were produced by immunoSEQ multiplex PCR, yet TCRdb's version contains in-frame clones alone and is incomplete. Of around 86,000 clones listed, around 80% are singletons. The CDR3 has 15 amino acids. Trimming pared 8 bases from V and 2 bases from J, leaving 15 bases between. In germline, CDR1 is MRHNA, CDR2 SNTAGT. The sequence came from a man aged 45-65 years in good health and CMV-seropositive. This chain links TRBV6-4 with TRBJ1-4; tentatively, D is TRBD1 (6 bases). The sequencing input was PBMCs. In DNA form, the CDR3 reads TGTGCCAGCCGACGCACAGGGTTCACTAATGAAAAACTGTTTTTT. It specifies CASRRTGFTNEKLFF.